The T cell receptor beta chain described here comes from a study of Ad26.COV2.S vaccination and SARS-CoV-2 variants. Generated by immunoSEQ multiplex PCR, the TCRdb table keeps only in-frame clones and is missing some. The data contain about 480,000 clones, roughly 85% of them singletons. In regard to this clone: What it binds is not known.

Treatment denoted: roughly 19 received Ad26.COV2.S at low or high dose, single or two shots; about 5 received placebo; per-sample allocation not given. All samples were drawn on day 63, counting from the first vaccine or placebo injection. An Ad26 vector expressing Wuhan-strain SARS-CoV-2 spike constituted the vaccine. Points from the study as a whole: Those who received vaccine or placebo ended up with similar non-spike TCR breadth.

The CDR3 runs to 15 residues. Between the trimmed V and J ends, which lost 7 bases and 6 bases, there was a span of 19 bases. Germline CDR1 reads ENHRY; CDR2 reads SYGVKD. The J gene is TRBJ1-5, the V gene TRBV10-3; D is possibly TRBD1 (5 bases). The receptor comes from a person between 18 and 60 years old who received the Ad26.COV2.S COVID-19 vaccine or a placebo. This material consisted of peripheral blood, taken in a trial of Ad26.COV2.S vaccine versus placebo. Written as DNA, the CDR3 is TGTGCCATCACCACGTCCGGGGCCTCGAGTCAGCCCCAGCATTTT. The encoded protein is CAITTSGASSQPQHF.